The 24 T cell receptor beta chains given below trace back to one sample, sequenced in a study of T cell responses to AZD1222 COVID-19 vaccine. Sequenced by immunoSEQ multiplex PCR; TCRdb stores in-frame clones only, minus some. The data show approximately 150,000 clones, about 90% seen once. The sequenced sample was peripheral blood, obtained on day 0 of MenACWY control vaccination. The receptors here all came from an adult in good health.

This clone was seen once. V and J are TRBV4-3 and TRBJ2-5; 9 bases fit TRBD2. In germline, CDR1 is LGHNA, CDR2 YSLEER. Trimming cost V 3 bases and J 5 bases; bases outside gene matches: 13. The CDR3 is 17 amino acids. The CDR3 nucleotides read TGCGCCAGCAGCCAGGGCAGGACTAGCGATGGAAGGGAGACCCAGTACTTC. This translates into CASSQGRTSDGRETQYF.

The rearrangement links TRBV13 to TRBJ1-1; D ambiguous. Looked up from germline, CDR1 is PRHDT and CDR2 is FYEKMQ (reference sequence). This CDR3 has 16 residues. The V gene lost 3 bases and the J gene lost 5 bases, with 19 bases spanning the gap. This CDR3 is CASSFRVTGIGTEAFF. DNA of the CDR3: TGTGCCAGCAGCTTCCGAGTCACCGGGATCGGAACTGAAGCTTTCTTT.

The rearrangement joins TRBV21-1 to TRBJ1-3; the table calls TRBD1, which could not be checked here. TRBV21-1 is a pseudogene locus. The length of the CDR3 is 17 residues. This CDR3 reads CASSNSGQSFSGNTIYF. As DNA, the CDR3 is TGTGCCAGCAGCAACTCGGGACAGTCTTTCTCTGGAAACACCATATATTTT.

CDR3 amino acids: CASSTPTKSFF. In DNA form, the CDR3 reads TGTGCCAGCTCCACCCCCACGAAGTCTTTCTTT. The chain combines TRBV28 with TRBJ1-1, with unresolved D. Trimming left V 8 bases short and J 12 bases short, with 16 bases between. The CDR3 has 11 residues. Per the germline V gene, CDR1 is MDHEN and CDR2 is SYDVKM.

This clone has just a few counts. The gene calls are TRBV29-1 and TRBJ2-7; 14 nucleotides match TRBD2. After removal of 5 bases from V and 0 bases from J, the junction contained 6 bases not matched to a gene. CDR3 length: 16 amino acids. The V gene's germline CDR1 is SQVTM and CDR2 ANQGSEA. In DNA, the CDR3 is TGCAGCGTTTACGGACTAGCGGGAGGCCGCTCCTACGAGCAGTACTTC. Its translation is CSVYGLAGGRSYEQYF.

This rearrangement joins TRBV6-1 to TRBJ1-2; no clear D gene. The CDR3 is 13 amino acids. V gave up 2 bases and J gave up 8 bases, with 12 bases separating them. Germline V lookup: CDR1 MNHNS, CDR2 SASEGT. The chain's CDR3 is CASSEIGNGGYTF. CDR3 in DNA: TGTGCCAGCAGTGAAATTGGTAACGGGGGCTACACCTTC.

The chain links TRBV7-2 to TRBJ2-5, with 7 positions matching TRBD2. This CDR3 is 17 amino acids long. Per the germline V gene, CDR1 is SGHTA and CDR2 is FQGNSA. V dropped 1 base and J dropped 2; count of bases not matched to a gene: 10. DNA of the CDR3: TGTGCCAGCAGCTTAGGAGCGGCCGGCGGGGGACAAGAGACCCAGTACTTC. Translated: CASSLGAAGGGQETQYF.

CDR3 amino acids: CASSSTGDGNQPQHF. DNA for the CDR3: TGTGCCAGCAGTTCGACAGGGGATGGCAATCAGCCCCAGCATTTT. V and J are TRBV28 and TRBJ1-5, with 8 positions matching TRBD1. Germline CDR1 is MDHEN and CDR2 is SYDVKM. The CDR3 loop spans 15 amino acids. V lost 4 bases, J lost 2 bases, and 4 bases stayed unmatched.

CDR3 bases: TGCGCCAGCAGCCCTCCCACCTACAATGAGCAGTTCTTC. Translating gives CASSPPTYNEQFF. The chain joins TRBV4-1 to TRBJ2-1; D is uncertain. V was shortened by 4 bases and J by 2 bases, with 6 bases between the two germline ends. Germline V gives CDR1 MGHRA, CDR2 YSYEKL. The CDR3 has 13 amino acids.

The chain joins TRBV7-6 to TRBJ1-1; weak D call: TRBD1 (5 bases). From germline, CDR1 is SGHVS and CDR2 FNYEAQ. Trimming shortened V by 1 base and J by 4 bases, and 10 bases separated the two germline ends. This CDR3 is 14 amino acids long. The CDR3 bases are TGTGCCAGCAGCTTAGGGCGGGGGACCACTGAAGCTTTCTTT. As protein: CASSLGRGTTEAFF.

The V call is TRBV5-1, the J call TRBJ2-7; TRBD2 matches 11 bases. The trim removed 0 bases at V and 2 bases at J, leaving 7 bases unmatched. This CDR3 contains 17 residues. Germline-derived CDR1 and CDR2 are SGHRS and YFSETQ. CDR3 nucleotides: TGCGCCAGCAGCTTGGCCCTGTCTAGCGGGGGGACCTACGAGCAGTACTTC. This codes for CASSLALSSGGTYEQYF. The whole variable domain, remainder taken from reference TRBV5-1 and TRBJ2-7, is KAGVTQTPRYLIKTRGQQVTLSCSPISGHRSVSWYQQTPGQGLQFLFEYFSETQRNKGNFPGRFSGRQFSNSRSEMNVSTLELGDSALYLCASSLALSSGGTYEQYFGPGTRLTVT.

J is TRBJ2-3 and V is TRBV11-2, with D unresolved. CDR3 length: 13 amino acids. The germline V gene has CDR1 SGHAT and CDR2 FQNNGV. V lost 3 bases, J lost 5 bases, and 9 bases lay in between. CDR3 region: CASSFLVRDTQYF. CDR3 DNA: TGTGCCAGCAGCTTCCTGGTGCGAGATACGCAGTATTTT.

The chain carries TRBV29-1 and TRBJ2-1; 8 bases line up with TRBD2. The CDR3 spans 13 residues. Per the germline V gene, CDR1 is SQVTM and CDR2 is ANQGSEA. J gave up 12 bases and V 2 bases, and 9 bases lay outside the gene matches. CDR3 sequence (DNA): TGCAGCGTTGAATTACTAGCGGCTACAGGGCAGTTCTTC. It encodes CSVELLAATGQFF.

The rearrangement uses TRBV30 and TRBJ2-7, with D perhaps matching TRBD2 (6 bases). Germline-derived CDR1 and CDR2 are GTSNPN and SVGIG (reference sequence). The CDR3 totals 12 residues. The V gene lost 5 bases and the J gene lost 7 bases, with 15 bases spanning the gap. The CDR3 DNA is TGTGCCTGGGGACTCGGGGCGGGGGAGCAGTACTTC. It is translated as CAWGLGAGEQYF.

V and J are TRBV9 and TRBJ2-2; 13 bases are a match to TRBD2. V shed 0 bases and J 6 bases; nucleotides not matched to a gene: 8. This CDR3 spans 18 amino acids. CDR1 and CDR2 from the germline V gene are SGDLS and YYNGEE. CDR3 nucleotides: TGTGCCAGCAGCGTAGCGCGGACTAGCGGGAGACGCGCCGGGGAGCTGTTTTTT. Translated: CASSVARTSGRRAGELFF.

The chain joins TRBV27 to TRBJ2-2, with a possible D match to TRBD2 (7 bases). Deletions cut 7 bases from V and 6 bases from J, with 18 bases between. CDR3 length: 15 amino acids. In germline, CDR1 is MNHEY, CDR2 SMNVEV (reference sequence). The CDR3 DNA sequence: TGTGCCAGCAAGGGAGGGGGAGGGCCCTCCGGGGAGCTGTTTTTT. Its translation is CASKGGGGPSGELFF.

V is TRBV6-6 and J is TRBJ2-5; D is possibly TRBD2 (6 bases). Germline V gene lookup returns CDR1 MNHNY and CDR2 SVGAGI (reference sequence). This CDR3 spans 14 amino acids. V lost 6 bases and J lost 2, with 13 bases in between. The CDR3 loop reads CASRRDRGQETQYF. Here the CDR3 DNA reads TGTGCCAGCAGGCGGGACCGGGGGCAAGAGACCCAGTACTTC.

The chain uses TRBV7-8 and TRBJ2-1; 7 nucleotides align to TRBD1. The CDR3 contains 15 residues. Germline V gene lookup returns CDR1 SGHVS and CDR2 FQNEAQ. The trim removed 3 bases at V and 4 bases at J, leaving 6 bases unmatched. The CDR3 sequence is CASSFGRGWYNEQFF. CDR3 sequence (DNA): TGTGCCAGCAGCTTTGGCAGGGGGTGGTACAATGAGCAGTTCTTC.

CDR3 nucleotides: TGCAGCGTTGAAGGGACAGTTACGAACACCGGGGAGCTGTTTTTT. It yields the protein CSVEGTVTNTGELFF. The chain links TRBV29-1 to TRBJ2-2; perhaps TRBD1 as D (6 bases). Trimming took off 1 base at V and 0 bases at J, with 9 bases between the two ends. Germline lookup yields CDR1 SQVTM and CDR2 ANQGSEA. This CDR3 contains 15 residues.

The rearrangement joins TRBV6-2 or TRBV6-3 to TRBJ2-7, with 8 bases that match TRBD1. V dropped 5 bases and J dropped 0; count of bases not matched to a gene: 6. There are 15 residues in the CDR3. Germline-derived CDR1 and CDR2 are MNHEY and SVGEGT. The CDR3 DNA is TGTGCCAGCAGTACCCGGGACAGGAGCTCCTACGAGCAGTACTTC. Amino acid sequence: CASSTRDRSSYEQYF.

The chain carries TRBV7-2 and TRBJ2-1, with D maybe TRBD2 (5 bases). Germline-derived CDR1 and CDR2 are SGHTA and FQGNSA. The CDR3 consists of 14 residues. Trimming cost V 8 bases and J 5 bases, with 16 bases left between them. The CDR3 DNA follows: TGTGCCAGCTGGCGGCGGGCTACTCACAATGAGCAGTTCTTC. Protein sequence: CASWRRATHNEQFF.

The chain couples TRBV29-1 to TRBJ1-2; D unresolved. Deletions cut 5 bases from V and 4 bases from J, with 8 bases between. Germline V lookup: CDR1 SQVTM, CDR2 ANQGSEA. This CDR3 has 11 amino acids. The CDR3 DNA follows: TGCAGCGTTCCCAGCTCCTATGGCTACACCTTC. Its translation is CSVPSSYGYTF.

The chain combines TRBV18 with TRBJ2-7; 14 bases are shared with TRBD2. With 3 bases clipped from V and 7 bases from J, the junction kept 17 bases outside the gene matches. Germline V gene data show CDR1 as KGHSH and CDR2 as LQKENI. The CDR3 contains 19 residues. The chain's CDR3 is CASSPGQGSRLAGGGEQYF. The CDR3 DNA is TGTGCCAGCTCACCGGGACAGGGTTCGCGACTAGCGGGAGGGGGAGAGCAGTACTTC. Based on the CDR3 plus reference TRBV18 and TRBJ2-7, the full variable domain is NAGVMQNPRHLVRRRGQEARLRCSPMKGHSHVYWYRQLPEEGLKFMVYLQKENIIDESGMPKERFSAEFPKEGPSILRIQQVVRGDSAAYFCASSPGQGSRLAGGGEQYFGPGTRLTVT.

A word on this clone: A junction boundary mismatches the germline segment, possibly from a read error. The chain carries TRBV7-9 and TRBJ2-4; either TRBD1 or TRBD2 may fit D (5 bases each). CDR3 length: 12 amino acids. The germline V gene encodes CDR1 SEHNR and CDR2 FQNEAQ (reference sequence). CDR3 region: CASSLERGGSIF. The CDR3 nucleotides are TGTGCCAGCAGCTTAGAGAGGGGCGGGTCAATCTTC.